This TCR beta chain is from a study of CD8 T cells in Susac syndrome (dated by TCRdb to about 2019). In terms of the full investigation: Whether CD8+ T cell activation and differentiation in Susac syndrome was antigen driven was tested using repertoire sequencing. Clonality of the CD8+ T cell repertoire was compared between around eleven healthy donors, around 14 Susac syndrome patients and around 15 multiple sclerosis patients.

The germline V and J ends show losses of 2 bases and 6 bases respectively, and no gene match explains 5 bases of the junction. From a lookup of the germline V gene, CDR1 and CDR2 are MNHEY and SVGAGI. Including the terminal cysteine and phenylalanine, the CDR3 comprises 16 residues. Only the CDR3 portion is preserved as DNA: 48 bases, with reading frame beginning at the first base. In the case of this clonotype: The target of this receptor is not known. There are no base qualities to consult, and no much larger clone falls within one base.

RNA was extracted using the RNeasy kit, and about 0.45 to 1 ug of the RNA was reverse transcribed with random hexamers. TCR beta CDR3 regions were amplified with the immunoSEQ multiplex PCR assay covering 54 Vbeta and 13 Jbeta segments. PCR amplification bias was corrected by using a synthetic template baseline for primer optimization and computational correction. On the study's bioinformatics: Only productive sequences were kept, with reads annotated to V, D and J genes according to IMGT and analyzed in immunoSEQ Analyzer. To calculate clonality, Shannon entropy was normalized by log2 of the number of productive unique sequences and then subtracted from one. Public and private clones were assessed among the 100 most prevalent clones of each patient and control. Clones were defined as Susac-specific when absent from the healthy and MS cohorts, from over a thousand published viral clones and from other ImmuneACCESS disease sequences. The public reads were reanalyzed by TCRdb: fastp trimming at Q25, MiXCR alignment, in-frame beta chains only. Here each entry gathers all rows of one CDR3 protein and keeps the most common genes and DNA. Here the V and J calls rest on TCRdb's processing, not on the authors' analysis. This sample lists 150,000 to 180,000 distinct CDR3 sequences; just under 97% were detected once. The biggest ten clones account for under 0.15% of the sample.

Peripheral blood CD8+ and CD4+ T cells from healthy donors, Susac syndrome patients and multiple sclerosis patients were profiled by high-throughput TCR beta sequencing. Multiple sclerosis controls were treatment-naive patients with stable or active relapsing-remitting disease fulfilling revised McDonald criteria. Bulk CD8+ and CD4+ T cells were purified by magnetic negative isolation, whereas CD8+ TEMRA cells were enriched by FACS. Blood was drawn into EDTA tubes, processed within 24 hours, and PBMCs were isolated by density gradient centrifugation. PBMCs destined for TCR sequencing were cryopreserved in liquid nitrogen and later thawed in a 37 °C water bath. The sorted or isolated CD4+, CD8+ and CD8+ TEMRA cells reached a purity of at least 90%. What the authors observed across the whole study: The number of individuals in the TCR sequencing and HLA analysis was acknowledged as relatively small.

The sequencing sample was made of CD8+ T cells from PBMCs. Recombination connected TRBV6-5 to TRBJ2-1; 12 bases in between match TRBD2. This TCR came from a human donor with multiple sclerosis. The nucleotide sequence is TGTGCCAGCAGTTACCCACTAGCGGGGGGACTCAATGAGCAGTTCTTC. It is translated as CASSYPLAGGLNEQFF.